What follows describes a single TCR beta chain. The antigen is undetermined. The source of the sample is a study of blood T cells in healthy people across ages. Notes on the study in general: Diversity estimated from one million T cells was considered an underestimate.

CDR3 length: 17 amino acids. Germline CDR1 reads MNHNS; CDR2 reads SASEGT. V was clipped by 6 bases and J by 1 base, with 19 bases between them. With a J-beta primer mix and a sample-barcoded 5' primer, a second PCR ran about 7 to 11 cycles. With 12 random nucleotides, a template-switch adaptor tagged each individual cDNA molecule. TCRdb reprocessed the 5' RACE reads via MiXCR and lists one record per CDR3 protein. The sample records around 1,900,000 distinct CDR3 sequences, around 40% being singletons. The TCR sequence derives from a human donor in good health. The source material was blood. V usage is TRBV6-1 and J usage is TRBJ1-5; D gene unclear. CDR3: CASSRRAKSRSNQPQHF. Here the CDR3 DNA reads TGTGCCAGCAGCCGCCGGGCCAAATCACGGAGCAATCAGCCCCAGCATTTT.